This section outlines one TCR beta chain sequence together with its context. This entry comes from a study of blood T cell repertoires in COVID-19. Overall study context: T cells, B-cell-depleted T cells, or PBMCs provided the cDNA or gDNA that served as material.

Original processing methods: Reference gene primer amplification gave estimated nucleated cell counts. Some clones are missing from TCRdb's copy, which holds only in-frame ones; the method was immunoSEQ multiplex PCR. The V and J calls and clone size were taken over from that table, and D and trimming were inferred from the DNA. This table holds 200,000 to 300,000 clones, approximately 80% found once. This TCR was sampled from a man aged 35 to 55 with acute or convalescent COVID-19. The sequenced sample was peripheral blood.

The CDR3 sequence is CASKGTTGGETQYF. The CDR3 DNA sequence: TGTGCCAGCAAAGGGACTACCGGTGGAGAGACCCAGTACTTC. V and J are TRBV6-5 and TRBJ2-5; 7 bases match TRBD2. The CDR3 covers 14 residues. V was pared by 7 bases and J by 4 bases, with 9 bases of the junction left unmatched. Per the germline V gene, CDR1 is MNHEY and CDR2 is SVGAGI.